A single sample gave rise to the 17 T cell receptor beta chains below, sequenced in a study of cytomegalovirus exposure and HLA in healthy donors. Both 60 Vbeta primers and 13 Jbeta primers went into the PCR. The data were produced by immunoSEQ multiplex PCR, yet TCRdb's version contains in-frame clones alone and is incomplete. The sample has approximately 130,000 clones, approximately 82% seen once. Source material: PBMCs. Receptors were obtained from a middle-aged man in good health and CMV-seronegative.

V and J are TRBV5-1 and TRBJ2-7; 7 positions agree with TRBD1. CDR1 SGHRS and CDR2 YFSETQ come from the germline V gene. The CDR3 covers 13 residues. The trim removed 4 bases at V and 2 bases at J, leaving 3 bases unmatched. CDR3 coding DNA: TGCGCCAGCAGCCGGGACAGACCCTACGAGCAGTACTTC. This translates into CASSRDRPYEQYF. The full variable domain, with the rest looked up from reference TRBV5-1 and TRBJ2-7, is KAGVTQTPRYLIKTRGQQVTLSCSPISGHRSVSWYQQTPGQGLQFLFEYFSETQRNKGNFPGRFSGRQFSNSRSEMNVSTLELGDSALYLCASSRDRPYEQYFGPGTRLTVT.

This chain links TRBV13 with TRBJ1-1; D gene uncertain. CDR1 is PRHDT, CDR2 FYEKMQ, per germline (reference sequence). V lost 5 bases to trimming and J lost 3 bases, with 13 bases between them. The CDR3 sequence is 14 residues long. The CDR3 DNA sequence: TGTGCCAGCAGCCCCCGCAGTGGTTACACTGAAGCTTTCTTT. This sequence encodes CASSPRSGYTEAFF.

Remarks on this clone: At one boundary the junction diverges from the germline segment, which might be a read error. The chain carries TRBV7-8 and TRBJ1-1; 8 positions agree with TRBD1. From germline, CDR1 is SGHVS and CDR2 FQNEAQ. The CDR3 runs 19 residues. The CDR3 reads CASSLRRTRGRSLNPEAFF. The CDR3 DNA follows: TGTGCCAGCAGCTTACGAAGAACCAGGGGGCGTTCACTGAACCCTGAAGCTTTCTTT.

The chain employs TRBV6-1 and TRBJ1-4, with 7 bases lining up with TRBD1. V lost 5 bases, J lost 6 bases, and 6 bases stayed unmatched. Germline V gene sequence: CDR1 MNHNS, CDR2 SASEGT. The CDR3 runs 14 residues. This chain's CDR3 is CASSSGTEYEKLFF. DNA of the CDR3: TGTGCCAGCAGTTCCGGGACAGAGTATGAAAAACTGTTTTTT.

The table lists this clone with a count of one. The chain employs TRBV25-1 and TRBJ1-5, with TRBD1 as a possible D gene (5 bases). This CDR3 has 14 amino acids. Trimming removed 4 bases from V and 6 bases from J, with 13 bases in between. Germline V gives CDR1 MGHDK, CDR2 SYGVNS. The CDR3 is CASSAGVRSQPQHF. CDR3 coding DNA: TGTGCCAGCAGTGCGGGGGTCCGAAGTCAGCCCCAGCATTTT.

The chain carries TRBV19 and TRBJ2-3; weak D call: TRBD2 (6 bases). Germline loops: CDR1 LNHDA, CDR2 SQIVND (reference sequence). V shed 7 bases and J shed 2 bases, with 16 bases lying between them. The CDR3 runs 15 residues. The CDR3 is CASTDPGGTTDTQYF. The CDR3 DNA sequence: TGTGCCAGTACCGACCCTGGGGGGACCACAGATACGCAGTATTTT.

The sample holds a few counts of this clone. The V and J genes are TRBV7-9 and TRBJ2-1, with 8 bases matching TRBD1. The CDR3 loop spans 15 amino acids. Per germline, CDR1 SEHNR and CDR2 FQNEAQ (reference sequence). V shed 5 bases, J shed 5 bases, and the junction held 8 bases outside the gene matches. The CDR3 here is CASSPRTGIHNEQFF. In DNA, the CDR3 is TGTGCCAGCAGCCCCAGGACAGGGATCCACAATGAGCAGTTCTTC.

The chain has TRBV7-9 and TRBJ2-2, with D perhaps TRBD2 (5 bases). Trimming removed 3 bases from V and 6 bases from J, with 5 bases in between. CDR1 is SEHNR and CDR2 is FQNEAQ in the germline V gene (reference sequence). The CDR3 has 12 residues. CDR3 protein: CASSFGAGELFF. DNA for the CDR3: TGTGCCAGCAGCTTCGGGGCCGGGGAGCTGTTTTTT.

With regard to this clone: At the DNA level, this CDR3 is encoded by other sequences in the same sample as well. V and J are TRBV4-1 and TRBJ1-6; D is uncertain. CDR1 is MGHRA, CDR2 YSYEKL, per germline. Trimming took 3 bases from V and 4 from J, leaving 7 bases between them. The CDR3 consists of 14 residues. CDR3 nucleotide sequence: TGCGCCAGCAGCCAGGGGAGTTATAATTCACCCCTCCACTTT. Amino acid sequence: CASSQGSYNSPLHF.

The chain employs TRBV4-2 and TRBJ2-3; D is possibly TRBD1 (5 bases). The CDR3 is 17 amino acids. Looked up from germline, CDR1 is LGHNA and CDR2 is YNFKEQ. Trimming left V 0 bases short and J 4 bases short, with 17 bases between. In nucleotides, the CDR3 is TGTGCCAGCAGCCAAGAACAGGCGGAGCGTTTCGCAGATACGCAGTATTTT. Protein product: CASSQEQAERFADTQYF.

This chain joins TRBV7-9 and TRBJ1-2; unclear D gene. The CDR3 extends over 15 amino acids. Trimming cost V 1 base and J 4 bases, with 13 bases left between them. Per the germline V gene, CDR1 is SEHNR and CDR2 is FQNEAQ (reference sequence). In nucleotides, the CDR3 is TGTGCCAGCAGCTTAGAGGAGGGATTGTTCTATGGCTACACCTTC. Translation: CASSLEEGLFYGYTF.

The chain couples TRBV18 to TRBJ2-7; 7 nucleotides match TRBD1. The J segment lost 3 bases and the V segment lost 6 bases, leaving 8 bases of the junction unmatched. Looked up from germline, CDR1 is KGHSH and CDR2 is LQKENI. The CDR3 contains 14 residues. The CDR3 reads CASSKSDRFYEQYF. Here the CDR3 DNA reads TGTGCCAGCTCTAAATCGGACAGGTTCTACGAGCAGTACTTC.

The chain couples TRBV6-4 to TRBJ2-3, with D perhaps matching TRBD2 (6 bases). This CDR3 has 15 residues. Deletions cut 3 bases from V and 6 bases from J, with 16 bases between. Germline V gene lookup returns CDR1 MRHNA and CDR2 SNTAGT. The CDR3 is CASSEGARGSDTQYF. In nucleotides, the CDR3 is TGTGCCAGCAGTGAAGGGGCACGGGGGTCGGATACGCAGTATTTT.

The chain links TRBV30 to TRBJ1-2; TRBD1 might be the D (6 bases). This CDR3 is 12 amino acids long. Trimming removed 4 bases from V and 8 bases from J, with 14 bases in between. Germline V lookup: CDR1 GTSNPN, CDR2 SVGIG (reference sequence). CDR3: CAWIWAGEGYTF. As DNA, the CDR3 is TGTGCCTGGATTTGGGCAGGGGAAGGCTACACCTTC.

The chain combines TRBV30 with TRBJ2-2; TRBD2 agrees at 15 bases. Trimming removed 8 bases from V and 7 bases from J; junction bases left unmatched: 8. CDR3 length: 15 residues. Per germline, CDR1 GTSNPN and CDR2 SVGIG (reference sequence). The CDR3 DNA is TGTGCCCGCTCAGGACTAGCGGGGGGGGTCGGGGAGCTGTTTTTT. It yields the protein CARSGLAGGVGELFF.

The chain uses TRBV4-1 and TRBJ2-2; possibly TRBD1 for D (7 bases). CDR1 and CDR2 (germline): MGHRA, YSYEKL. This CDR3 comprises 15 residues. The V end lost 6 bases, the J end lost 5 bases, and 16 bases lay between the germline ends. The CDR3 DNA reads TGCGCCAGCAGGGGAGGAGGGGGCGATACCGGGGAGCTGTTTTTT. Translating it yields CASRGGGGDTGELFF.

About this clone itself: Compared with germline, one end of the junction differs, possibly owing to a read error. The chain is built from TRBV4-2 and TRBJ2-7, with D possibly matching TRBD1 (6 bases). In germline, CDR1 is LGHNA, CDR2 YNFKEQ. This CDR3 region has 15 residues. CDR3 nucleotides: TGTGCCAGCAGCCAATTGGACAGCAGCTCCTATGAGCAGTACTTC. Translation: CASSQLDSSSYEQYF.